The rows below give T cell receptor beta chains drawn from one sample of a study of response to subunit inactivated influenza vaccine. MiXCR was run by TCRdb on the RT-PCR reads, yielding one entry per CDR3 protein. The sample includes 550,000 to 650,000 distinct CDR3 sequences, 12% of them seen just once. The sample here was PBMCs from blood, taken on the day of vaccination. These receptors came from a man aged 50 to 60 who received an inactivated influenza vaccine. The CDR3 runs from the conserved cysteine through the conserved F or W. The D gene is left open where the match is weak. The size of a clone is reported for some rows only, either as once, few or many, or as a class for expanded clones.

V	size	length	D	J	CDR3	DNA
TRBV18	few	14	.	TRBJ1-4	CASSPTGINEKLFF	TGTGCCAGCTCACCGACAGGAATTAATGAAAAACTGTTTTTT
TRBV2	.	15	TRBD1	TRBJ2-1	CASTSIGGLYNEQFF	TGTGCCAGCACTTCGATAGGGGGCTTATACAATGAGCAGTTCTTC
TRBV6-1	.	17	.	TRBJ2-5	CASRSYYRAQLQETQYF	TGTGCCAGCAGATCATACTACAGGGCTCAACTCCAAGAGACCCAGTACTTC
TRBV7-4	few	12	.	TRBJ2-3	CASSSDMDTQYF	TGTGCCAGCAGCTCGGACATGGATACGCAGTATTTT
TRBV5-5	.	15	.	TRBJ1-1	CASSSPRGLPSEAFF	TGTGCCAGCAGCTCCCCCAGAGGGTTGCCATCTGAAGCTTTCTTT
TRBV11-2	many	15	.	TRBJ1-5	CASSFNGGLDQPQHF	TGTGCCAGCAGCTTTAACGGGGGCCTGGATCAGCCCCAGCATTTT
TRBV5-1	.	15	.	TRBJ2-7	CASGVGGSSGYEQYF	TGCGCCAGCGGAGTTGGGGGGAGTTCGGGGTACGAGCAGTACTTC
TRBV7-2	few	14	.	TRBJ1-1	CASSLVIGITEAFF	TGTGCCAGCAGCTTAGTAATAGGGATCACTGAAGCTTTCTTT
TRBV19	few	14	TRBD2	TRBJ2-3	CASTRGRERDTQYF	TGTGCCAGTACCCGAGGGCGGGAGCGTGATACGCAGTATTTT
TRBV28	few	15	.	TRBJ2-7	CASSLRSRSIHEQYF	TGTGCCAGCAGTTTACGTAGCCGGAGTATCCACGAGCAGTACTTC
TRBV2	.	13	.	TRBJ2-4	CASTGLAKNIQYF	TGTGCCAGCACAGGGCTTGCCAAAAACATTCAGTACTTC
TRBV7-2	.	14	.	TRBJ1-5	CANSPLAGNQPQHF	TGTGCCAACAGCCCCCTGGCAGGGAATCAGCCCCAGCATTTT